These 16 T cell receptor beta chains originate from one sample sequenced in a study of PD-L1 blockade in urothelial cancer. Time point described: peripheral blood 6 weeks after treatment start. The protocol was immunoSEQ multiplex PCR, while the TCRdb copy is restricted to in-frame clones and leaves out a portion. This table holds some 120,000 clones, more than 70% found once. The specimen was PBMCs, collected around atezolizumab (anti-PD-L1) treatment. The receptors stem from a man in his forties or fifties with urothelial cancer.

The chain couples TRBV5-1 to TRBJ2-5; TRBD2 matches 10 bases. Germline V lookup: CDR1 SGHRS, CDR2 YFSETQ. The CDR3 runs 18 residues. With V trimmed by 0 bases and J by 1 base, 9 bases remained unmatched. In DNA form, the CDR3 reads TGCGCCAGCAGCTTGGGTCTTTCTAGCGGGAGAAGCCAAGAGACCCAGTACTTC. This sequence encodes CASSLGLSSGRSQETQYF.

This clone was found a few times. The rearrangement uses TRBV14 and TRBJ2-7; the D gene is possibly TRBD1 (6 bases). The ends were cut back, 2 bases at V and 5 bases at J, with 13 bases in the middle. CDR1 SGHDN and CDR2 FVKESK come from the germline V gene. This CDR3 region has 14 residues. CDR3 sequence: CASSQRRGSHEQYF. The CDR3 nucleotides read TGTGCCAGCAGCCAACGCAGGGGTAGTCACGAGCAGTACTTC.

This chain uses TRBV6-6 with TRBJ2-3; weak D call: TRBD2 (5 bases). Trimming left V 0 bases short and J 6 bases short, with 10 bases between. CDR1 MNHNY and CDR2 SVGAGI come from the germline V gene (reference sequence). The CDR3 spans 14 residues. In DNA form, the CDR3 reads TGTGCCAGCAGTTACTCGATGGGAGTGGATACGCAGTATTTT. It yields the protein CASSYSMGVDTQYF.

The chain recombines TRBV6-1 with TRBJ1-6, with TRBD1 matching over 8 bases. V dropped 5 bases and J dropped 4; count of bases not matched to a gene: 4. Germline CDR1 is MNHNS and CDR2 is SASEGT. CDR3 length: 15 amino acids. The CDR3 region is CASSPGTGYNSPLHF. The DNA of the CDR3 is TGTGCCAGCAGTCCCGGGACAGGATATAATTCACCCCTCCACTTT.

CDR3 in amino acids: CASSLDRAYGYTF. CDR3 DNA: TGCGCCAGCAGCTTGGACAGGGCCTATGGCTACACCTTC. This sequence joins TRBV5-1 and TRBJ1-2, with D perhaps TRBD1 (6 bases). CDR3 length: 13 amino acids. Germline assignment: CDR1 SGHRS and CDR2 YFSETQ. The V and J ends lost 0 bases and 4 bases respectively, with 7 bases between them.

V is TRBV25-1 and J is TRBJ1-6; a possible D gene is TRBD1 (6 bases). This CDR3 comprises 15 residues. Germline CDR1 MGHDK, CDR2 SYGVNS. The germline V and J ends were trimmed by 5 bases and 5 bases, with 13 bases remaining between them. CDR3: CASSPSDRNNSPLHF. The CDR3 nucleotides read TGTGCCAGCAGTCCTTCGGACAGAAATAATTCACCCCTCCACTTT.

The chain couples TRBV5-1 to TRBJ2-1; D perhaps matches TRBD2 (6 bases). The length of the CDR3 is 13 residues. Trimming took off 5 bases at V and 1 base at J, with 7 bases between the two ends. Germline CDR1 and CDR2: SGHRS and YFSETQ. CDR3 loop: CASSGGSYNEQFF. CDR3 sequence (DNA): TGCGCCAGCAGTGGGGGGTCCTACAATGAGCAGTTCTTC.

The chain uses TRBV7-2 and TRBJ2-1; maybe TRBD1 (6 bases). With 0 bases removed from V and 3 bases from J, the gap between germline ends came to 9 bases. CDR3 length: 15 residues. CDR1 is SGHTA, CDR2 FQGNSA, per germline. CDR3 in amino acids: CASSLAQGHYNEQFF. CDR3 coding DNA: TGTGCCAGCAGCTTAGCCCAGGGACACTACAATGAGCAGTTCTTC. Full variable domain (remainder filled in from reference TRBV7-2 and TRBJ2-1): GAGVSQSPSNKVTEKGKDVELRCDPISGHTALYWYRQSLGQGLEFLIYFQGNSAPDKSGLPSDRFSAERTGGSVSTLTIQRTQQEDSAVYLCASSLAQGHYNEQFFGPGTRLTVL.

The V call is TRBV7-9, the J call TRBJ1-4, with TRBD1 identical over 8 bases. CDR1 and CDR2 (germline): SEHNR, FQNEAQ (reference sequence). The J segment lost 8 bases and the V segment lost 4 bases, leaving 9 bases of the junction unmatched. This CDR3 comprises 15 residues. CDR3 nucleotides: TGTGCCAGCAGCTCGACCGGACAGGGAAGGGAAAAACTGTTTTTT. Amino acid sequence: CASSSTGQGREKLFF.

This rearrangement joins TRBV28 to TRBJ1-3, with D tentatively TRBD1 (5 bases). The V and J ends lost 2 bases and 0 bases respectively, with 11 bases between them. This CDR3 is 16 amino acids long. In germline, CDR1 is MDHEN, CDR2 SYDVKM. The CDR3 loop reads CASSLLGGPSGNTIYF. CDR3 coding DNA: TGTGCCAGCAGTTTACTGGGGGGACCCTCTGGAAACACCATATATTTT.

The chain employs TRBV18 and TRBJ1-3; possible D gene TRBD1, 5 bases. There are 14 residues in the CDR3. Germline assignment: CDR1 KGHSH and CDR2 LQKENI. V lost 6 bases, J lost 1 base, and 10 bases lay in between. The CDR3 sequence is CASSAGPSGNTIYF. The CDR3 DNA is TGTGCCAGCTCCGCGGGACCTTCTGGAAACACCATATATTTT.

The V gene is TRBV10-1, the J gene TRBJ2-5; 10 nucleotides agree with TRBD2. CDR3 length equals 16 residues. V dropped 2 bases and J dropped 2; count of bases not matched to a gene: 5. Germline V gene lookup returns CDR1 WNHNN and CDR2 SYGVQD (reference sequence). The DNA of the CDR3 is TGCGCCAGCAGTGAGGGGACAGCGGGAGGGCAAGAGACCCAGTACTTC. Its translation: CASSEGTAGGQETQYF.

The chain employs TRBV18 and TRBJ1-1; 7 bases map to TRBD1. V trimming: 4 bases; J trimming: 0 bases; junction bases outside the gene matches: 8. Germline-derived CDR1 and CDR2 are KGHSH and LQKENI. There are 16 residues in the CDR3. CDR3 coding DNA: TGTGCCAGCTCACGCCTGGGACAGACGATGAACACTGAAGCTTTCTTT. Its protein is CASSRLGQTMNTEAFF. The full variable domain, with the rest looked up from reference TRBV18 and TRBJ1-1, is NAGVMQNPRHLVRRRGQEARLRCSPMKGHSHVYWYRQLPEEGLKFMVYLQKENIIDESGMPKERFSAEFPKEGPSILRIQQVVRGDSAAYFCASSRLGQTMNTEAFFGQGTRLTVV.

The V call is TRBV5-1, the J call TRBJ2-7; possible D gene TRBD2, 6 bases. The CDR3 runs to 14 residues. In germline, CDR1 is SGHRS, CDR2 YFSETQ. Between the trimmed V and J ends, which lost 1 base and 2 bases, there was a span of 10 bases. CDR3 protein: CASSLLGGTYEQYF. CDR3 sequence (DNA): TGCGCCAGCAGCTTGTTGGGCGGGACCTACGAGCAGTACTTC.

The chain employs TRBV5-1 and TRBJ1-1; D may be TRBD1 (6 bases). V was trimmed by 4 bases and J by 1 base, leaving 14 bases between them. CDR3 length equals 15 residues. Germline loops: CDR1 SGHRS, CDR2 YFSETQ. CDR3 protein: CASSRGFGENTEAFF. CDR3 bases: TGCGCCAGCAGCAGGGGGTTCGGGGAGAACACTGAAGCTTTCTTT. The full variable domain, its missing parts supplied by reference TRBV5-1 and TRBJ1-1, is KAGVTQTPRYLIKTRGQQVTLSCSPISGHRSVSWYQQTPGQGLQFLFEYFSETQRNKGNFPGRFSGRQFSNSRSEMNVSTLELGDSALYLCASSRGFGENTEAFFGQGTRLTVV.

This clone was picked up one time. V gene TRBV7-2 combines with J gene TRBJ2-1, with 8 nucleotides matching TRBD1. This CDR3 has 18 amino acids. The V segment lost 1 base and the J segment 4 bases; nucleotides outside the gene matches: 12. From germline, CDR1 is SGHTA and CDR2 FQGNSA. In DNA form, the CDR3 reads TGTGCCAGCAGCTTAGTGGCAGGGGGCATTAAACGGTACAATGAGCAGTTCTTC. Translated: CASSLVAGGIKRYNEQFF.